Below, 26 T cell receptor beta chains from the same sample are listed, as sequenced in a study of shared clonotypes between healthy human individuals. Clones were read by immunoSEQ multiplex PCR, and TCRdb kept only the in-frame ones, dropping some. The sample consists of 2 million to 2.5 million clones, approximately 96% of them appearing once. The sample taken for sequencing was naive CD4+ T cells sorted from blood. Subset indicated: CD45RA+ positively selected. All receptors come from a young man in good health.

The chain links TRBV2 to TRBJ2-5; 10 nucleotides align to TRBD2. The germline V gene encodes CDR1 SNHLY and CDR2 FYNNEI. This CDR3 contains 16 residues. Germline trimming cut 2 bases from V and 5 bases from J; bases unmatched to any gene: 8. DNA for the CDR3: TGTGCCAGCAGTGAAACTAGCGGGATTATAGGGGAGACCCAGTACTTC. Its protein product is CASSETSGIIGETQYF.

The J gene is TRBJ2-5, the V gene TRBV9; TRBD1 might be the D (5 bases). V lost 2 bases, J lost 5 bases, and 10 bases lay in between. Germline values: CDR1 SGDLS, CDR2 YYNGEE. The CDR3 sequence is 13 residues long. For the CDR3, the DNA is TGTGCCAGCAGCGTCTGGCCAGGGGAGACCCAGTACTTC. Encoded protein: CASSVWPGETQYF.

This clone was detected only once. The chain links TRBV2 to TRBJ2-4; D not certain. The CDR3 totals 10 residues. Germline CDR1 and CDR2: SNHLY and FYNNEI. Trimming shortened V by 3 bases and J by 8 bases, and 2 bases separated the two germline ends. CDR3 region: CASSDYIQYF. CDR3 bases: TGTGCCAGCAGTGACTACATTCAGTACTTC.

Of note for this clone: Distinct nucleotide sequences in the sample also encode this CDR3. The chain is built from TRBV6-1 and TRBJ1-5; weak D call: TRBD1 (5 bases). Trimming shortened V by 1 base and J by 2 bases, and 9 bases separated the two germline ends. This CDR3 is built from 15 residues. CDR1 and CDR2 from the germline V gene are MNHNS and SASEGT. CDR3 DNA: TGTGCCAGCAGTGAAGTAGGGGTCGGCAATCAGCCCCAGCATTTT. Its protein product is CASSEVGVGNQPQHF.

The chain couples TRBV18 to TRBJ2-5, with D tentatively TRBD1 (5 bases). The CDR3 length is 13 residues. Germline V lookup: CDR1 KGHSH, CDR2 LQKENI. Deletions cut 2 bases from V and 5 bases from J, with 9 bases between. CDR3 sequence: CASSPAGKETQYF. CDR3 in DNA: TGTGCCAGCTCACCAGCAGGGAAGGAGACCCAGTACTTC.

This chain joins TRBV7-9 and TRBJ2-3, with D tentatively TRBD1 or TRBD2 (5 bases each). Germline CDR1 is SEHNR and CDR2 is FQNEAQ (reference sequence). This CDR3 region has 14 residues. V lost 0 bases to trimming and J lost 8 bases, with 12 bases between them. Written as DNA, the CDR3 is TGTGCCAGCAGCTTAGCGGAGATGGGGACTACGCAGTATTTT. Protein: CASSLAEMGTTQYF.

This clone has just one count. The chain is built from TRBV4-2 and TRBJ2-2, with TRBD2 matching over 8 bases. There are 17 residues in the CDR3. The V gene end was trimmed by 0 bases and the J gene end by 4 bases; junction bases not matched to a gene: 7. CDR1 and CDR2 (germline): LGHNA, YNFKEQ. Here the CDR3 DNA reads TGTGCCAGCAGCCAAGAGGGGAGCGGGGGACGCACCGGGGAGCTGTTTTTT. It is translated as CASSQEGSGGRTGELFF.

The CDR3, as DNA: TGTGCCAGCAGTCAAGGGTCCCCAGATACGCAGTATTTT. Translation: CASSQGSPDTQYF. The gene calls are TRBV2 and TRBJ2-3; D not certain. Germline-derived CDR1 and CDR2 are SNHLY and FYNNEI. The CDR3 is 13 amino acids. V lost 5 bases, J lost 4 bases, and 10 bases lay in between.

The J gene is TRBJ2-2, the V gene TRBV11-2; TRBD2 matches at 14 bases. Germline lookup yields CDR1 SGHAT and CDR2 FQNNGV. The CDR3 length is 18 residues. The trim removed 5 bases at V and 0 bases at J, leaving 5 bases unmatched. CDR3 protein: CASSRGTSGRANTGELFF. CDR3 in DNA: TGTGCCAGCAGCCGGGGGACTAGCGGGAGAGCGAACACCGGGGAGCTGTTTTTT.

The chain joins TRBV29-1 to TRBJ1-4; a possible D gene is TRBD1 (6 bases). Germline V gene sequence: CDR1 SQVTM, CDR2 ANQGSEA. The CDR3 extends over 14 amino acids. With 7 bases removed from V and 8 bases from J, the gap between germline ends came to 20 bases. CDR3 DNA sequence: TGCAGCGCAACTTACGGCTCAGGGGCCGAAAAACTGTTTTTT. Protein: CSATYGSGAEKLFF.

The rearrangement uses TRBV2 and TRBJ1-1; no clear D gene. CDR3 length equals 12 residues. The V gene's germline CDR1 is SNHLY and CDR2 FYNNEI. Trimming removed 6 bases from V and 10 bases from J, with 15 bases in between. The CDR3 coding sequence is TGTGCCAGCAGCTCGGACCCCCGGAGAGCTTTCTTT. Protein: CASSSDPRRAFF. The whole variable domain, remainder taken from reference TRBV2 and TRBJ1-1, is EPEVTQTPSHQVTQMGQEVILRCVPISNHLYFYWYRQILGQKVEFLVSFYNNEISEKSEIFDDQFSVERPDGSNFTLKIRSTKLEDSAMYFCASSSDPRRAFFGQGTRLTVV.

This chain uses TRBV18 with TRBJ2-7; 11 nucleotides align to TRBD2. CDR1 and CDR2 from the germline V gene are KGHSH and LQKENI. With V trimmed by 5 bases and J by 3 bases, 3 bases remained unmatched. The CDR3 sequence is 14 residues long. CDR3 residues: CASSFGTSGYEQYF. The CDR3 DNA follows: TGTGCCAGCTCATTCGGGACTAGCGGCTACGAGCAGTACTTC.

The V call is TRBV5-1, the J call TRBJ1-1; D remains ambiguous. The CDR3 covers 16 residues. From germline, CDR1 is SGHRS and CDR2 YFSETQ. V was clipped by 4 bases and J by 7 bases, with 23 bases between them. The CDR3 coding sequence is TGCGCCAGCAGCCTAATCCCGGACGGTGCCGACCTTGAAGCTTTCTTT. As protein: CASSLIPDGADLEAFF. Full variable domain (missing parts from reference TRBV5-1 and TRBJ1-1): KAGVTQTPRYLIKTRGQQVTLSCSPISGHRSVSWYQQTPGQGLQFLFEYFSETQRNKGNFPGRFSGRQFSNSRSEMNVSTLELGDSALYLCASSLIPDGADLEAFFGQGTRLTVV.

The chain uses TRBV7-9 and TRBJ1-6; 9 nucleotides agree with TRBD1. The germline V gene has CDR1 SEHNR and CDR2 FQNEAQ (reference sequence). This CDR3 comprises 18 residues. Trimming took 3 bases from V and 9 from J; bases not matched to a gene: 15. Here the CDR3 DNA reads TGTGCCAGCAGCTTTATGGGAGGGACAGGGCGATTATTTTCACCCCTCCACTTT. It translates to CASSFMGGTGRLFSPLHF.

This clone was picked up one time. In nucleotides, the CDR3 is TGTGCCAGCAGCCAAGAGATATCCAGCGGGGGAGATACGCAGTATTTT. Its translation is CASSQEISSGGDTQYF. The chain has TRBV14 and TRBJ2-3, with 8 bases identical to TRBD2. The CDR3 contains 16 residues. Germline V gene sequence: CDR1 SGHDN, CDR2 FVKESK. With V trimmed by 0 bases and J by 5 bases, 7 bases remained unmatched. The whole variable domain, remainder taken from reference TRBV14 and TRBJ2-3, is EAGVTQFPSHSVIEKGQTVTLRCDPISGHDNLYWYRRVMGKEIKFLLHFVKESKQDESGMPNNRFLAERTGGTYSTLKVQPAELEDSGVYFCASSQEISSGGDTQYFGPGTRLTVL.

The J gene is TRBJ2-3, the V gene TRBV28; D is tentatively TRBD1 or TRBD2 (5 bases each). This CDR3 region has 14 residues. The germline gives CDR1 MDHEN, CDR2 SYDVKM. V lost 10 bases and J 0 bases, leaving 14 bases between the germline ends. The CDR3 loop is CATLRWGSTDTQYF. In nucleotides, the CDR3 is TGTGCCACCCTCCGGTGGGGGAGCACAGATACGCAGTATTTT.

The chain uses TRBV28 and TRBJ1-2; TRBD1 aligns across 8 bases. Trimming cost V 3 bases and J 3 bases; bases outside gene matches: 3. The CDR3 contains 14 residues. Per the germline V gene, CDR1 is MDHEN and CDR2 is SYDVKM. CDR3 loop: CASSLGQVYYGYTF. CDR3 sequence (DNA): TGTGCCAGCAGTTTGGGACAGGTTTACTATGGCTACACCTTC.

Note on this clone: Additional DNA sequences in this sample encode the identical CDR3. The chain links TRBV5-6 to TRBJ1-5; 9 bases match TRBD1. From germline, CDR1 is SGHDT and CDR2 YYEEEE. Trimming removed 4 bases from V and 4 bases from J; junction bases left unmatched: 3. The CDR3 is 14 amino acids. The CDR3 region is CASSQDRGNQPQHF. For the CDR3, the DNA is TGTGCCAGCAGCCAGGACAGGGGAAATCAGCCCCAGCATTTT.

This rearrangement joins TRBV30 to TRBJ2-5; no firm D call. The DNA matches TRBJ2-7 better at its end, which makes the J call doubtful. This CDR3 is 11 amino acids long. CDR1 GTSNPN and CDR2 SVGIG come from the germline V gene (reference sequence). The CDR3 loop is CAWSISYEQYF. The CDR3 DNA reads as TGTGCCTGGAGTATTTCCTACGAGCAGTACTTC.

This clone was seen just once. As DNA, the CDR3 is TGTGCCAGCTCACCACTCTACAGACAGGGGAATGGGGCCTATGGCTACACCTTC. Translated: CASSPLYRQGNGAYGYTF. The chain links TRBV18 to TRBJ1-2, with 8 bases identical to TRBD1. The CDR3 extends over 18 amino acids. The J segment lost 4 bases and the V segment lost 1 base, leaving 14 bases of the junction unmatched. Germline loops: CDR1 KGHSH, CDR2 LQKENI.

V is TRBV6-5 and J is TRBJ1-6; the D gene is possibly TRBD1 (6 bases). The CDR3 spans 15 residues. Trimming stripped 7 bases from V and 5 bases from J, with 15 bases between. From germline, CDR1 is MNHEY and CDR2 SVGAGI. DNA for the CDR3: TGTGCCAGCACCCCCGGGGCAGGGGATAATTCACCCCTCCACTTT. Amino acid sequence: CASTPGAGDNSPLHF.

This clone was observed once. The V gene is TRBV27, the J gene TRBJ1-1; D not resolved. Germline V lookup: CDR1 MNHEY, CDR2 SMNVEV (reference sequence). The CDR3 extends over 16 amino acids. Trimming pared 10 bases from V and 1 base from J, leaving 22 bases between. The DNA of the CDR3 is TGTGCCACCCGCGATTCGGGTCGGGGAGCGAACACTGAAGCTTTCTTT. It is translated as CATRDSGRGANTEAFF.

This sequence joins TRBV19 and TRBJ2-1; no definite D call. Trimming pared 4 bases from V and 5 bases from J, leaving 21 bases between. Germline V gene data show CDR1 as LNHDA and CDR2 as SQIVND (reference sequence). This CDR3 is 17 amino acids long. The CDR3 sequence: CASSRKLDRILHNEQFF. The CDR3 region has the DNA TGTGCCAGTAGTAGGAAACTGGATAGAATCCTACACAATGAGCAGTTCTTC.

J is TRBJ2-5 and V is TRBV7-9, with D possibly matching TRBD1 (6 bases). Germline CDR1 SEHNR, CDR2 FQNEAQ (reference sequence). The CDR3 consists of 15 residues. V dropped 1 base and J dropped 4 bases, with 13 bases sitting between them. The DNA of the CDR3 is TGTGCCAGCAGCTTAGTGGTGGGGGCCCCAGAGACCCAGTACTTC. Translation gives CASSLVVGAPETQYF. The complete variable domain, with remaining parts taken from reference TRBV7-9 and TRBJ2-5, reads DTGVSQNPRHKITKRGQNVTFRCDPISEHNRLYWYRQTLGQGPEFLTYFQNEAQLEKSRLLSDRFSAERPKGSFSTLEIQRTEQGDSAMYLCASSLVVGAPETQYFGPGTRLLVL.

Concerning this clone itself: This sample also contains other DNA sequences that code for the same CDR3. The CDR3 region is CASSYRAGSTGELFF. The CDR3 nucleotides are TGTGCCAGCAGTTACAGGGCAGGGAGCACCGGGGAGCTGTTTTTT. The chain has TRBV6-5 and TRBJ2-2; D possibly matches TRBD1 or TRBD2 (5 bases each). Trimming stripped 2 bases from V and 4 bases from J, with 11 bases between. Germline-derived CDR1 and CDR2 are MNHEY and SVGAGI. The CDR3 covers 15 residues.

The CDR3 nucleotides are TGTGCCAGCAGGGCAGAACTAGCGGGAACGCAGTATTTT. This codes for CASRAELAGTQYF. The chain couples TRBV2 to TRBJ2-3; 10 bases are a match to TRBD2. The CDR3 loop spans 13 amino acids. Trimming took 6 bases from V and 9 from J; bases not matched to a gene: 6. Germline V gene sequence: CDR1 SNHLY, CDR2 FYNNEI.